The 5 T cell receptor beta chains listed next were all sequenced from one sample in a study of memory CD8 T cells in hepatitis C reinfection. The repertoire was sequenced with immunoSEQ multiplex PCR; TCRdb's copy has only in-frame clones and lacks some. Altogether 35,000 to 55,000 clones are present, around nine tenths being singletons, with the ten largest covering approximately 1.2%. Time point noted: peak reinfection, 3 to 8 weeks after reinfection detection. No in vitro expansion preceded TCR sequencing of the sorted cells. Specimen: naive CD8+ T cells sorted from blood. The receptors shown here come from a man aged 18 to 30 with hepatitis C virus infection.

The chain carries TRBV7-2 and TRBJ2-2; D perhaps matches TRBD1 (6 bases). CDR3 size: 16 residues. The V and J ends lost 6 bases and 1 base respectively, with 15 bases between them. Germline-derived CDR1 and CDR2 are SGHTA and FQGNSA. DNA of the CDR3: TGTGCCAGCAGATTATATCCGGGACAGAACACCGGGGAGCTGTTTTTT. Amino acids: CASRLYPGQNTGELFF. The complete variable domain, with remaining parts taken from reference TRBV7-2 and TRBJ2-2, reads GAGVSQSPSNKVTEKGKDVELRCDPISGHTALYWYRQSLGQGLEFLIYFQGNSAPDKSGLPSDRFSAERTGGSVSTLTIQRTQQEDSAVYLCASRLYPGQNTGELFFGEGSRLTVL.

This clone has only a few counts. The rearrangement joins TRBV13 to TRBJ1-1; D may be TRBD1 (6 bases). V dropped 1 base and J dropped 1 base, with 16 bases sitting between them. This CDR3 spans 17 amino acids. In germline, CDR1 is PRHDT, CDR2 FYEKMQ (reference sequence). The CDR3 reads CASSLVETGRRNTEAFF. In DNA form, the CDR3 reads TGTGCCAGCAGCTTAGTGGAAACAGGGCGGAGGAACACTGAAGCTTTCTTT.

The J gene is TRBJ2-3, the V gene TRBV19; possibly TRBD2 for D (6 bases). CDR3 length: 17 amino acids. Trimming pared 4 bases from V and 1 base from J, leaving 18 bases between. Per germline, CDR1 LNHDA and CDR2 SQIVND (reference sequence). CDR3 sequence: CASSKSGDLRGTDTQYF. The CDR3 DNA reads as TGTGCCAGTAGTAAATCGGGGGACCTCCGGGGCACAGATACGCAGTATTTT. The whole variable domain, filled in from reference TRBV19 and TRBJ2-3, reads DGGITQSPKYLFRKEGQNVTLSCEQNLNHDAMYWYRQDPGQGLRLIYYSQIVNDFQKGDIAEGYSVSREKKESFPLTVTSAQKNPTAFYLCASSKSGDLRGTDTQYFGPGTRLTVL.

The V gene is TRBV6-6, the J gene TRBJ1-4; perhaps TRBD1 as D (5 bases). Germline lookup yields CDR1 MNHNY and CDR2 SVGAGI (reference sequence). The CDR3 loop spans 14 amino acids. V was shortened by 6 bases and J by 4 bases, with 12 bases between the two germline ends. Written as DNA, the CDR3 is TGTGCCAGCAGCTCGGGGGGGTTTAATGAAAAACTGTTTTTT. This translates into CASSSGGFNEKLFF.

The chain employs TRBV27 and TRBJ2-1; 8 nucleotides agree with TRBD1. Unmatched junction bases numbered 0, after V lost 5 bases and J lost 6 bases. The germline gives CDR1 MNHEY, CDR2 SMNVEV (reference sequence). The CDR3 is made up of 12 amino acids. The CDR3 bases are TGTGCCAGCAGTACAGGGGGCAATGAGCAGTTCTTC. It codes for CASSTGGNEQFF.